This is a list of T cell receptor beta chains from one sample in a study of OX40 agonist ivuxolimab in advanced cancers. Profiled with immunoSEQ multiplex PCR; TCRdb holds only in-frame clones, not every one. The data contain tens of thousands of clones, roughly 86% of them singletons. This specimen consisted of CD4+ or CD8+ T cells sorted from blood, obtained in a trial of the OX40 agonist ivuxolimab. These receptors were collected from an adult with an advanced solid tumor such as melanoma, head and neck, liver or kidney cancer. CDR3s include the opening cysteine and the closing phenylalanine or tryptophan. The order of the fields is clone size, J gene, D gene, V gene, CDR3 protein, CDR3 DNA. The D gene is left open where the match is weak. Expanded clones are given a class, and other clones once, few, many or no size at all.

clone_size: .; j_call: TRBJ1-3; d_call: TRBD1; v_call: TRBV5-1; cdr3_aa: CASSDRASGNTIYF; cdr3_nt: TGCGCCAGCAGCGACAGGGCCTCTGGAAACACCATATATTTT
clone_size: .; j_call: TRBJ2-1; d_call: TRBD2; v_call: TRBV7-9; cdr3_aa: CASSLWGGAEQFF; cdr3_nt: TGTGCCAGCAGCTTATGGGGAGGGGCTGAGCAGTTCTTC
clone_size: .; j_call: TRBJ2-7; d_call: .; v_call: TRBV29-1; cdr3_aa: CSGRQGIGYEQYF; cdr3_nt: TGCAGCGGACGTCAGGGCATAGGCTACGAGCAGTACTTC
clone_size: once; j_call: TRBJ2-7; d_call: TRBD2; v_call: TRBV19; cdr3_aa: CASSIAGGDYEQYF; cdr3_nt: TGTGCCAGTAGTATAGCCGGGGGGGACTACGAGCAGTACTTC
clone_size: .; j_call: TRBJ2-7; d_call: TRBD1; v_call: TRBV27; cdr3_aa: CASSLSGGQGRYEQYF; cdr3_nt: TGTGCCAGCAGTTTATCGGGGGGACAGGGTCGGTACGAGCAGTACTTC
clone_size: .; j_call: TRBJ1-6; d_call: .; v_call: TRBV18; cdr3_aa: CASSLETNYNSPLHF; cdr3_nt: TGTGCCAGCTCCCTTGAGACAAACTATAATTCACCCCTCCACTTT
clone_size: .; j_call: TRBJ2-2; d_call: TRBD2; v_call: TRBV6-5; cdr3_aa: CASSSPSGGLAGELFF; cdr3_nt: TGTGCCAGCAGTTCTCCTAGCGGGGGATTGGCCGGGGAGCTGTTTTTT
clone_size: once; j_call: TRBJ1-4; d_call: .; v_call: TRBV5-1; cdr3_aa: CASKRLSTNEKLFF; cdr3_nt: TGCGCCAGCAAAAGACTTTCAACTAATGAAAAACTGTTTTTT
clone_size: .; j_call: TRBJ2-3; d_call: .; v_call: TRBV28; cdr3_aa: CASTLGNTDTQYF; cdr3_nt: TGTGCCAGCACCTTGGGGAACACAGATACGCAGTATTTT
clone_size: .; j_call: TRBJ2-7; d_call: .; v_call: TRBV28; cdr3_aa: CASIGIHEQYF; cdr3_nt: TGTGCCAGCATCGGGATCCACGAGCAGTACTTC
clone_size: .; j_call: TRBJ2-2; d_call: .; v_call: TRBV28; cdr3_aa: CASSFPPTGELFF; cdr3_nt: TGTGCCAGCAGTTTCCCACCCACCGGGGAGCTGTTTTTT
clone_size: .; j_call: TRBJ1-1; d_call: .; v_call: TRBV2; cdr3_aa: CASSELGHSENTEAFF; cdr3_nt: TGTGCCAGCAGTGAATTAGGACACAGCGAGAACACTGAAGCTTTCTTT
clone_size: .; j_call: TRBJ1-1; d_call: TRBD1; v_call: TRBV7-9; cdr3_aa: CAAGSTGTKMNTEAFF; cdr3_nt: TGTGCCGCAGGGTCGACAGGGACAAAAATGAACACTGAAGCTTTCTTT
clone_size: .; j_call: TRBJ2-7; d_call: .; v_call: TRBV20-1; cdr3_aa: CSAPDFHEQYF; cdr3_nt: TGCAGTGCTCCGGACTTTCACGAGCAGTACTTC
clone_size: few; j_call: TRBJ2-5; d_call: .; v_call: TRBV5-1; cdr3_aa: CASSLSGYETQYF; cdr3_nt: TGCGCCAGCAGCTTGTCAGGGTACGAGACCCAGTACTTC
clone_size: .; j_call: TRBJ1-5; d_call: .; v_call: TRBV19; cdr3_aa: CASDLSRTKGGQPQHF; cdr3_nt: TGTGCCAGCGATCTATCAAGGACTAAGGGAGGTCAGCCCCAGCATTTT
clone_size: .; j_call: TRBJ1-2; d_call: .; v_call: TRBV7-4; cdr3_aa: CASSHGGLRNYGYTF; cdr3_nt: TGTGCCAGCAGCCACGGGGGTTTAAGGAACTATGGCTACACCTTC
clone_size: .; j_call: TRBJ1-4; d_call: TRBD1; v_call: TRBV29-1; cdr3_aa: CSVEEGTGGEKLFF; cdr3_nt: TGCAGCGTTGAAGAGGGGACAGGGGGTGAAAAACTGTTTTTT
clone_size: .; j_call: TRBJ2-1; d_call: .; v_call: TRBV7-9; cdr3_aa: CASSLEGVNEQFF; cdr3_nt: TGTGCCAGCAGCTTGGAAGGGGTGAATGAGCAGTTCTTC
clone_size: .; j_call: TRBJ2-2; d_call: .; v_call: TRBV6-6; cdr3_aa: CASTKRDLSGGELFF; cdr3_nt: TGTGCCAGCACCAAACGAGACCTCAGCGGCGGGGAGCTGTTTTTT
clone_size: .; j_call: TRBJ2-7; d_call: .; v_call: TRBV30; cdr3_aa: CAWSRFYEQYF; cdr3_nt: TGTGCCTGGAGTCGGTTCTACGAGCAGTACTTC
clone_size: .; j_call: TRBJ2-3; d_call: TRBD2; v_call: TRBV10-3; cdr3_aa: CAISEVAGGLTDTQYF; cdr3_nt: TGTGCCATCAGTGAAGTAGCGGGAGGCCTTACAGATACGCAGTATTTT
clone_size: .; j_call: TRBJ2-1; d_call: .; v_call: TRBV11-2; cdr3_aa: CASSFQPRDEQFF; cdr3_nt: TGTGCCAGCAGCTTTCAACCTAGAGATGAGCAGTTCTTC
clone_size: .; j_call: TRBJ2-5; d_call: .; v_call: TRBV5-1; cdr3_aa: CASSLRGGVGPETQYF; cdr3_nt: TGCGCCAGCAGCTTGAGGGGCGGGGTCGGCCCAGAGACCCAGTACTTC
clone_size: .; j_call: TRBJ2-2; d_call: .; v_call: TRBV4-2; cdr3_aa: CASSQDGRTGELFF; cdr3_nt: TGTGCCAGCAGCCAAGATGGGAGGACCGGGGAGCTGTTTTTT
clone_size: .; j_call: TRBJ2-5; d_call: .; v_call: TRBV4-2; cdr3_aa: CASSQQRSETQYF; cdr3_nt: TGTGCCAGCAGCCAACAGCGGTCAGAGACCCAGTACTTC